This record covers a single TCR beta chain. This record comes from a study of control samples from healthy donors and cancer patients. The length of the CDR3 is 18 residues. Germline CDR1 is LGHNA and CDR2 is YNFKEQ. V lost 0 bases to trimming and J lost 4 bases; unmatched junction nucleotides: 13. Here immunoSEQ multiplex PCR was the method, and the copy in TCRdb shows in-frame clones only, minus some. The sample lists under 200,000 clones, 80% to 90% occurring once. The chain is built from TRBV4-2 and TRBJ2-7; 9 positions match TRBD1. The source of this sequence is a young woman in good health. What was sequenced was blood. The CDR3, as DNA: TGTGCCAGCAGCCAAGATCGGCCGGCCGGGGACAGGGATTACGAGCAGTACTTC. Translating it yields CASSQDRPAGDRDYEQYF.